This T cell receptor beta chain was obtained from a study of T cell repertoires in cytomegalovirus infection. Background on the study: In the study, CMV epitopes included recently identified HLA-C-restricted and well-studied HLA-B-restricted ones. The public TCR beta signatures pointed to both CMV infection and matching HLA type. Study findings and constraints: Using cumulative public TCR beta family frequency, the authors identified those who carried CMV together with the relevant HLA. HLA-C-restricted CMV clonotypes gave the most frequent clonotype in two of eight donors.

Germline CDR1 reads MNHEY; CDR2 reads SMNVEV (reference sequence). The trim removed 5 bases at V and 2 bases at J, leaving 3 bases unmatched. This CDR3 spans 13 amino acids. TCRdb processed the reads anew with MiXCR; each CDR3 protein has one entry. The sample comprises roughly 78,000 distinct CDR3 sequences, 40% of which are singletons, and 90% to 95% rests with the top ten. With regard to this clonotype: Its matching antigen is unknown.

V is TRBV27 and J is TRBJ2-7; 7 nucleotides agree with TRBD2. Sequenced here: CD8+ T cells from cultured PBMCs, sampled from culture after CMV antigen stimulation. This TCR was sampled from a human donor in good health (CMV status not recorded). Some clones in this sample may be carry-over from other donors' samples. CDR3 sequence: CASSSGVTYEQYF. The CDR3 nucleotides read TGTGCCAGCAGTAGCGGGGTCACCTACGAGCAGTACTTC.